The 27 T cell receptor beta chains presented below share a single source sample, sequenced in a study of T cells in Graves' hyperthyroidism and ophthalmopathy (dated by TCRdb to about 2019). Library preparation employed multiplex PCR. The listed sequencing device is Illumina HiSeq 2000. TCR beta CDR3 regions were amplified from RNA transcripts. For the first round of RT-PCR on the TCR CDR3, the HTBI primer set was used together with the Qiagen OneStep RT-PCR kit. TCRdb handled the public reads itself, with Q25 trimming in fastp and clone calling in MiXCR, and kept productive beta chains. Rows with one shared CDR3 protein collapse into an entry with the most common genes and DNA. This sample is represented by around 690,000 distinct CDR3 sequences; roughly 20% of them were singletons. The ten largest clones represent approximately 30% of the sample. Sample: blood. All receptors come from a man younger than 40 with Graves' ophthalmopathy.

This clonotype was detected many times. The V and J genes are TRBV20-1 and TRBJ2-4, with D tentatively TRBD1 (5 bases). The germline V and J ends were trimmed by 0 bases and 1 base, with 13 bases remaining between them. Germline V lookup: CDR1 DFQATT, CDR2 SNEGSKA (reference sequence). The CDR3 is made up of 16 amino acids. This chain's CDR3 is CSAREKGRVAKNIQYF. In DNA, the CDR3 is TGCAGTGCTAGAGAAAAGGGGCGCGTGGCCAAAAACATTCAGTACTTC.

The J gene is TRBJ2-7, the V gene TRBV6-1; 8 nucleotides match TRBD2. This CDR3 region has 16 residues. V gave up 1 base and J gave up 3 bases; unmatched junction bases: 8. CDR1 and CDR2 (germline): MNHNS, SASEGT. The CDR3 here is CASSEVGTRGYYEQYF. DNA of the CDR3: TGTGCCAGCAGTGAAGTGGGGACTAGAGGGTACTACGAGCAGTACTTC.

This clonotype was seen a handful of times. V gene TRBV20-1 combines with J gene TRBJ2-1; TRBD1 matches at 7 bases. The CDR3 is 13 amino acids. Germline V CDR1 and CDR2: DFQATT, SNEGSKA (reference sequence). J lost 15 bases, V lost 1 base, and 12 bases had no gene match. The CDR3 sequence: CSARGLGGVSLFF. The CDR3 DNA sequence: TGCAGTGCTAGAGGTTTAGGGGGCGTCTCCCTGTTCTTC.

CDR3 protein: CASSLASGGIGELFF. Here the CDR3 DNA reads TGTGCCAGCAGTCTCGCGAGCGGGGGGATCGGGGAGCTGTTTTTT. The chain combines TRBV12-3 or TRBV12-4 with TRBJ2-2; 9 positions agree with TRBD2. J gave up 7 bases and V 5 bases, and 8 bases lay outside the gene matches. This CDR3 spans 15 amino acids.

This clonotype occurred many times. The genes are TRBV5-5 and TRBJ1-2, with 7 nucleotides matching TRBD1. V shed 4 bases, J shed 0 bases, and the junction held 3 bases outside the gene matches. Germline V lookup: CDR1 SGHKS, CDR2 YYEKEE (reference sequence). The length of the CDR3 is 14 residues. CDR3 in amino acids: CASSKGQSNYGYTF. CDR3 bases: TGTGCCAGCAGCAAGGGACAGTCTAACTATGGCTACACCTTC.

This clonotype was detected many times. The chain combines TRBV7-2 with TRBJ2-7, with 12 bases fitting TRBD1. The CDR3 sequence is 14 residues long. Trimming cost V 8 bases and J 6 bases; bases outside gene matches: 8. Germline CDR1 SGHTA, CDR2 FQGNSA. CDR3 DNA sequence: TGTGCCAGCGCCCCGGGACAGGGGGCGGGCGAGCAGTACTTC. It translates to CASAPGQGAGEQYF.

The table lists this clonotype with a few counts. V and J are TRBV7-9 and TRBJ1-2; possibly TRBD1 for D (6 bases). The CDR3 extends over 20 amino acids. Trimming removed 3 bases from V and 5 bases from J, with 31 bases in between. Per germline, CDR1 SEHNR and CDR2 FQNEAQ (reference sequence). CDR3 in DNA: TGTGCCAGCAGCTTTGCCGGTGGGAGAGGGGGGACCACTCTTCGGTATGGCTACACCTTC. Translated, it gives CASSFAGGRGGTTLRYGYTF.

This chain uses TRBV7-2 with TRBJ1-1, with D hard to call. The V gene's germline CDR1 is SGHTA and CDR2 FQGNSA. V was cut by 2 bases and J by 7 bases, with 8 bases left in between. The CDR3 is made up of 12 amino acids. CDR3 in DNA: TGTGCCAGCAGCTTATTTTTGGGTGAAGCTTTCTTT. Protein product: CASSLFLGEAFF.

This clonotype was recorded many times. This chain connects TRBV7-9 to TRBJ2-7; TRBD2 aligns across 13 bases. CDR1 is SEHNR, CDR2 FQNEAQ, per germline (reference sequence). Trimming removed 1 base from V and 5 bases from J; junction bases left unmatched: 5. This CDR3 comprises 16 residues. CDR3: CASSLGTSGRVHEQYF. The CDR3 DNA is TGTGCCAGCAGCTTAGGGACTAGCGGGAGAGTACACGAGCAGTACTTC.

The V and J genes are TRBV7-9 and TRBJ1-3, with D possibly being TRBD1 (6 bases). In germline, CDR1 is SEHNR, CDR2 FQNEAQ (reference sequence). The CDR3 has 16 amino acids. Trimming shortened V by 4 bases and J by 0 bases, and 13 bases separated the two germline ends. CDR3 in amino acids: CASSWKRTVSGNTIYF. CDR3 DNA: TGTGCCAGCAGCTGGAAGCGGACAGTCTCTGGAAACACCATATATTTT. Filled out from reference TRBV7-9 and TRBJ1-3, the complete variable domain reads DTGVSQNPRHKITKRGQNVTFRCDPISEHNRLYWYRQTLGQGPEFLTYFQNEAQLEKSRLLSDRFSAERPKGSFSTLEIQRTEQGDSAMYLCASSWKRTVSGNTIYFGEGSWLTVV.

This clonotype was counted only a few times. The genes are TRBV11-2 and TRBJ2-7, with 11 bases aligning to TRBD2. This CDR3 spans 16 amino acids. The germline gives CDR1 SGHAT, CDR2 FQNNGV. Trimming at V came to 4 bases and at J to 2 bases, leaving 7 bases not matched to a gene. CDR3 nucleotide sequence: TGTGCCAGCAGCTCGGGACTAGCGGAGCCGCCCTACGAGCAGTACTTC. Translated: CASSSGLAEPPYEQYF. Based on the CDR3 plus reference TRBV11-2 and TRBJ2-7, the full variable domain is EAGVAQSPRYKIIEKRQSVAFWCNPISGHATLYWYQQILGQGPKLLIQFQNNGVVDDSQLPKDRFSAERLKGVDSTLKIQPAKLEDSAVYLCASSSGLAEPPYEQYFGPGTRLTVT.

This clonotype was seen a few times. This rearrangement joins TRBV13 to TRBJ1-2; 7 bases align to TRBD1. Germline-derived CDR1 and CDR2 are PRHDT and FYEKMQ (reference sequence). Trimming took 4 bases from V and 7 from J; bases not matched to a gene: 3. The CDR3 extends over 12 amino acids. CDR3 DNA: TGTGCCAGCAGCTCAGACAGGGCTGGCTACACCTTC. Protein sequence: CASSSDRAGYTF.

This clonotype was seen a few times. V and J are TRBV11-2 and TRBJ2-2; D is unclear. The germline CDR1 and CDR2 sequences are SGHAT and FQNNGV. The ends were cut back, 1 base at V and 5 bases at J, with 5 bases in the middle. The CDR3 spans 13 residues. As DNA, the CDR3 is TGTGCCAGCAGCTTAGCCCCAACCGGGGAGCTGTTTTTT. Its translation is CASSLAPTGELFF.

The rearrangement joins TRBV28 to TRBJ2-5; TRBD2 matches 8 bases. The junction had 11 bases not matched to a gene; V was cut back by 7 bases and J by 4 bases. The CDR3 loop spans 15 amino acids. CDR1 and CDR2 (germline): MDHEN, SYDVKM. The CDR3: CASTKRGGVAETQYF. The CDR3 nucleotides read TGTGCCAGCACCAAACGGGGGGGTGTGGCAGAGACCCAGTACTTC. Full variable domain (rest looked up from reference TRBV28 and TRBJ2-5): DVKVTQSSRYLVKRTGEKVFLECVQDMDHENMFWYRQDPGLGLRLIYFSYDVKMKEKGDIPEGYSVSREKKERFSLILESASTNQTSMYLCASTKRGGVAETQYFGPGTRLLVL.

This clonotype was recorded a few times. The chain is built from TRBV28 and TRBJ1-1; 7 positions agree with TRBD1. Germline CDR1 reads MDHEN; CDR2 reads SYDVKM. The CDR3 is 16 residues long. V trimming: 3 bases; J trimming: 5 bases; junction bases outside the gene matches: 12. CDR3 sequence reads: CASSLSSGGRFTEAFF. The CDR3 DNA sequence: TGTGCCAGCAGTTTGAGTTCAGGGGGTCGGTTTACTGAAGCTTTCTTT.

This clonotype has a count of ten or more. CDR3 sequence reads: CASSDFGNQPQHF. The CDR3 nucleotides read TGTGCCAGCAGTGATTTTGGCAATCAGCCCCAGCATTTT. This sequence joins TRBV2 and TRBJ1-5; D unresolved. The germline V gene encodes CDR1 SNHLY and CDR2 FYNNEI. The CDR3 extends over 13 amino acids. Trimming left V 3 bases short and J 2 bases short, with 5 bases between.

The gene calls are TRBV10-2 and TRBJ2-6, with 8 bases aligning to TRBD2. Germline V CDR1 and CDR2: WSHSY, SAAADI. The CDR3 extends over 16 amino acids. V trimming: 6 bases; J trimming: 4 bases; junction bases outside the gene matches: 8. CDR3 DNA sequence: TGCGCCAGCAGCTCCACGGGAGGGGCCGGGGCCAACGTCCTGACTTTC. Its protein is CASSSTGGAGANVLTF.

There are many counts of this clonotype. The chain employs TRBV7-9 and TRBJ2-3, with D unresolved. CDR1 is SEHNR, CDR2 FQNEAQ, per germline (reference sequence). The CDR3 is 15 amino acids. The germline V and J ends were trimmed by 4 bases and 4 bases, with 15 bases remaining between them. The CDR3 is CASSYRARGSDTQYF. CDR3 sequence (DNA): TGTGCCAGCAGCTACCGAGCTCGTGGCTCAGATACGCAGTATTTT.

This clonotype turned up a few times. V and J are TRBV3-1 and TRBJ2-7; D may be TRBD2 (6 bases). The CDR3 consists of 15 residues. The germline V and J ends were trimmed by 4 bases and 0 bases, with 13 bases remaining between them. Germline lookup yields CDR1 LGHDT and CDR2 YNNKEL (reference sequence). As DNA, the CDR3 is TGTGCCAGCAGCCCTGGCGAAGCGGGCTCCTACGAGCAGTACTTC. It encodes CASSPGEAGSYEQYF.

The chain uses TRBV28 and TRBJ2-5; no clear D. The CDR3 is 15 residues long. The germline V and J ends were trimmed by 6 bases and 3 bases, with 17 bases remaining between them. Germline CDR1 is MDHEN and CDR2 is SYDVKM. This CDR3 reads CASSLDRRTKETQYF. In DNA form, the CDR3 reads TGTGCCAGCAGCTTAGACCGCAGAACTAAAGAGACCCAGTACTTC.

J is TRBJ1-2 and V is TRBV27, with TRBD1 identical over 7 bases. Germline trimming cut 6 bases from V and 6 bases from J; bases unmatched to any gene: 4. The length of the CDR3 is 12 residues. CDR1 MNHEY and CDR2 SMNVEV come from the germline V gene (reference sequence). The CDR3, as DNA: TGTGCCAGCAGGGGCAGGGGGAATGGCTACACCTTC. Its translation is CASRGRGNGYTF.

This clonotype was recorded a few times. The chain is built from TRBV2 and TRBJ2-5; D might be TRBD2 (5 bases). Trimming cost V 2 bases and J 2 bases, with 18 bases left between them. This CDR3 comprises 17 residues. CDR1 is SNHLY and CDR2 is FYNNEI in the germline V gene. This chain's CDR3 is CASSEHGRGLLQETQYF. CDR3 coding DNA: TGTGCCAGCAGTGAACATGGTCGGGGTCTGCTACAAGAGACCCAGTACTTC.

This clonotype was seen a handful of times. CDR3 in DNA: TGTGCCAGCAGTGAGAGCCCCCTAGCGCCTCAAGAGACCCAGTACTTC. As protein: CASSESPLAPQETQYF. The J gene is TRBJ2-5, the V gene TRBV6-1; perhaps TRBD2 as D (6 bases). V lost 3 bases and J 2 bases, leaving 16 bases between the germline ends. The CDR3 contains 16 residues. CDR1 MNHNS and CDR2 SASEGT come from the germline V gene.

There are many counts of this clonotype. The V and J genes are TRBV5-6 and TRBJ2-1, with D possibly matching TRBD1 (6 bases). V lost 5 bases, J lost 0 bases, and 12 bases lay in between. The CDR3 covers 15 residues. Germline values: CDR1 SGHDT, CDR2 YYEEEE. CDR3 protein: CASSQQGFSYNEQFF. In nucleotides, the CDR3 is TGTGCCAGCAGTCAGCAGGGGTTCTCCTACAATGAGCAGTTCTTC.

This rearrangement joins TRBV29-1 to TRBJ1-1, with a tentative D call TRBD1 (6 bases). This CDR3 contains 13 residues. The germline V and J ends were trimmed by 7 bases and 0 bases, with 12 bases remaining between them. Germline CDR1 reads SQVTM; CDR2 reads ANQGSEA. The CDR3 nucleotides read TGCAGCGCCGTGGACAGTATGAACACTGAAGCTTTCTTT. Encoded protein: CSAVDSMNTEAFF.

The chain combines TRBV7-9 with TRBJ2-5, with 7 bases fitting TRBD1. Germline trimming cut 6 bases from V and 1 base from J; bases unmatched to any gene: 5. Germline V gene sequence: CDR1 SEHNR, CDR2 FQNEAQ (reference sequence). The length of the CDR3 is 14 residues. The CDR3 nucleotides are TGTGCCAGCAGTCTACAGGGGCGCCAAGAGACCCAGTACTTC. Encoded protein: CASSLQGRQETQYF.

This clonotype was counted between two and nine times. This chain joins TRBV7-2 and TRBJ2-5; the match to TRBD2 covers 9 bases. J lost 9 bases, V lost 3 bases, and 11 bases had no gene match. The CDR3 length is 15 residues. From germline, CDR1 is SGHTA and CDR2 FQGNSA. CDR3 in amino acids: CASSLVAGALMAQYF. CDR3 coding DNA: TGTGCCAGCAGCTTGGTAGCGGGAGCTCTTATGGCCCAGTACTTC. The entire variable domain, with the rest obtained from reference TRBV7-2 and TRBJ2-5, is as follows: GAGVSQSPSNKVTEKGKDVELRCDPISGHTALYWYRQSLGQGLEFLIYFQGNSAPDKSGLPSDRFSAERTGGSVSTLTIQRTQQEDSAVYLCASSLVAGALMAQYFGPGTRLLVL.